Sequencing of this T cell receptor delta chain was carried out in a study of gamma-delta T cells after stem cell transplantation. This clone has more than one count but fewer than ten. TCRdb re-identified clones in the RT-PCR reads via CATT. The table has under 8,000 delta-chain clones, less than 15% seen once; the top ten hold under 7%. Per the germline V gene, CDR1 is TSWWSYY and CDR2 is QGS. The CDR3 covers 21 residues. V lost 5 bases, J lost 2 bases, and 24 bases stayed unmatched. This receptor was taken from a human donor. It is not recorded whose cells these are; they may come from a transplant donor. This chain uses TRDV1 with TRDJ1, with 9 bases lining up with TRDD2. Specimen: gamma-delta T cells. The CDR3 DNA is TGTGCTCTTGGGCCTTCCTACGTACTGGGGACCGAAAGTGGGGCTACCGATAAACTCATCTTT. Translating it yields CALGPSYVLGTESGATDKLIF.